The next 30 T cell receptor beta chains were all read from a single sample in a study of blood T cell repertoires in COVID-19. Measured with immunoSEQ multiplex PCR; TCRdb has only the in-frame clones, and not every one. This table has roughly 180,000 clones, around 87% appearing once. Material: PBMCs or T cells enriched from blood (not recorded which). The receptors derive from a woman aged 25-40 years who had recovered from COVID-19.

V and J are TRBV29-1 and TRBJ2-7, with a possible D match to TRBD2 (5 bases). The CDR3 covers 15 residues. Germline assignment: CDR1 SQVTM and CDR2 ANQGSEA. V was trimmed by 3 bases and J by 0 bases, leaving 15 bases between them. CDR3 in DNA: TGCAGCGTTGAGAGTGGTGGGAGAAGCTCCTACGAGCAGTACTTC. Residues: CSVESGGRSSYEQYF.

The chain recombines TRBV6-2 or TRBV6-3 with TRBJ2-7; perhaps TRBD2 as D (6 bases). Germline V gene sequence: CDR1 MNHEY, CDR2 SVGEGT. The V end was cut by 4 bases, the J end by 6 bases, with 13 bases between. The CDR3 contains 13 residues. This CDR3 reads CASSSLRGGEQYF. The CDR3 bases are TGTGCCAGCAGTTCCCTCCGGGGAGGCGAGCAGTACTTC.

The CDR3 is CAWSPGRYYEQYF. The CDR3 nucleotides read TGTGCCTGGAGCCCCGGGAGATACTACGAGCAGTACTTC. The chain has TRBV30 and TRBJ2-7; the D gene is possibly TRBD2 (6 bases). Germline V gene lookup returns CDR1 GTSNPN and CDR2 SVGIG (reference sequence). V lost 3 bases to trimming and J lost 3 bases, with 12 bases between them. The CDR3 loop spans 13 amino acids.

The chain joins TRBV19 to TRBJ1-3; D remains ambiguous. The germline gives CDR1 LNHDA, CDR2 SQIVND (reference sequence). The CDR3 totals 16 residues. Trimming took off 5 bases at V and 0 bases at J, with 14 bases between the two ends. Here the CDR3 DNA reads TGTGCCAGTAGTCTTCTTGCGGCAAGCTCTGGAAACACCATATATTTT. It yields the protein CASSLLAASSGNTIYF.

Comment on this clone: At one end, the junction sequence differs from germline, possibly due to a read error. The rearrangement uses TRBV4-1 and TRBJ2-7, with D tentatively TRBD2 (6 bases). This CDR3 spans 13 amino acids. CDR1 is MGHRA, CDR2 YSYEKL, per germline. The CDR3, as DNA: TGCGCCAGCAGCACGACCGCGACGGGGGTGAAGAACTTC. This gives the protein CASSTTATGVKNF.

The CDR3 DNA is TGTGCCAGCTCGGACACAAACACCTACGAGCAGTACTTC. Its translation is CASSDTNTYEQYF. This chain links TRBV6-5 with TRBJ2-7; weak D call: TRBD1 (5 bases). The length of the CDR3 is 13 residues. CDR1 and CDR2 (germline): MNHEY, SVGAGI. V gave up 8 bases and J gave up 2 bases, with 13 bases separating them.

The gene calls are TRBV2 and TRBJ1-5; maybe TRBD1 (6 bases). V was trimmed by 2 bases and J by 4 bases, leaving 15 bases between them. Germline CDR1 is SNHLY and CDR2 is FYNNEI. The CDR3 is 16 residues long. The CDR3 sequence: CASSETHRALNQPQHF. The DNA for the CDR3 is TGTGCCAGCAGTGAAACCCACAGGGCGTTAAATCAGCCCCAGCATTTT.

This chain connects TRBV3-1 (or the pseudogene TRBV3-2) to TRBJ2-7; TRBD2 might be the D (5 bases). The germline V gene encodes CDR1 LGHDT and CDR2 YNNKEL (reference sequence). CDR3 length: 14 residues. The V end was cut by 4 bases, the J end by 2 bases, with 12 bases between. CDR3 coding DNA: TGTGCCAGCAGCCCGACCAGCGGAACCTACGAGCAGTACTTC. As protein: CASSPTSGTYEQYF.

Here the CDR3 reads CASSPKAGNQPQHF. As DNA, the CDR3 is TGTGCCAGCTCACCAAAGGCAGGGAATCAGCCCCAGCATTTT. The chain has TRBV18 and TRBJ1-5; a weak D match, TRBD1 (5 bases). The CDR3 is 14 amino acids. V lost 2 bases and J 4 bases, leaving 9 bases between the germline ends. Germline CDR1 KGHSH, CDR2 LQKENI. Complete variable domain (other parts from reference TRBV18 and TRBJ1-5): NAGVMQNPRHLVRRRGQEARLRCSPMKGHSHVYWYRQLPEEGLKFMVYLQKENIIDESGMPKERFSAEFPKEGPSILRIQQVVRGDSAAYFCASSPKAGNQPQHFGDGTRLSIL.

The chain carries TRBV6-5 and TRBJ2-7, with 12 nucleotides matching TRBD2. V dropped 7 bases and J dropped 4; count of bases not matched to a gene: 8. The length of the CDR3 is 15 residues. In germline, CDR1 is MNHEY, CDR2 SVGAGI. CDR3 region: CASKLAGGPFYEQYF. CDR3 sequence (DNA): TGTGCCAGCAAGCTAGCGGGAGGGCCTTTTTACGAGCAGTACTTC.

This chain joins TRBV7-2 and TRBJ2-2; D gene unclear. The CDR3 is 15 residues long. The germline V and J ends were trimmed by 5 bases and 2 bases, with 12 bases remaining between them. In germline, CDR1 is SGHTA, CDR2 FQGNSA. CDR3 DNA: TGTGCCAGCAGCCCTAGTAGTTACAACACCGGGGAGCTGTTTTTT. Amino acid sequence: CASSPSSYNTGELFF.

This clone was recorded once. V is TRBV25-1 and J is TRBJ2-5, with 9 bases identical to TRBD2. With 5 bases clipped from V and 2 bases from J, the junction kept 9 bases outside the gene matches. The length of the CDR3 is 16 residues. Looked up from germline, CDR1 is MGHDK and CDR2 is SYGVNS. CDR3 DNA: TGTGCCAGCAGTAGCCCGCGGGGGGGTACTCAAGAGACCCAGTACTTC. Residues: CASSSPRGGTQETQYF.

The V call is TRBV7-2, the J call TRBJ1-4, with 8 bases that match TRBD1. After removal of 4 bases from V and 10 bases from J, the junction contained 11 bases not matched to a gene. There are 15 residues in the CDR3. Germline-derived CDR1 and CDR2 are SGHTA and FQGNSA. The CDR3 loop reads CASSSSPGTGGKLFF. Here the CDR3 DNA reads TGTGCCAGCAGCTCCAGCCCCGGGACAGGTGGAAAACTGTTTTTT. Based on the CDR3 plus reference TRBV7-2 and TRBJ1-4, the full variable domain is GAGVSQSPSNKVTEKGKDVELRCDPISGHTALYWYRQSLGQGLEFLIYFQGNSAPDKSGLPSDRFSAERTGGSVSTLTIQRTQQEDSAVYLCASSSSPGTGGKLFFGSGTQLSVL.

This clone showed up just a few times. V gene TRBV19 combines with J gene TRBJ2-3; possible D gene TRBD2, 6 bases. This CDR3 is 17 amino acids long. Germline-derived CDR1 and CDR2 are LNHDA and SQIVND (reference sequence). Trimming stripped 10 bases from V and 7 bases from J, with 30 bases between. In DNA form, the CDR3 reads TGTGCCACCTCAGGGTTCCCTCAGGGTTGGGGAGGAAATACGCAGTATTTT. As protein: CATSGFPQGWGGNTQYF.

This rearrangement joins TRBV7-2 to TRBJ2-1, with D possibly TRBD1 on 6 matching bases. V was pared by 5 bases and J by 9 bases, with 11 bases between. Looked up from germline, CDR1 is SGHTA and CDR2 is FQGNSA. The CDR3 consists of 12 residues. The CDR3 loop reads CASSEDSFEQFF. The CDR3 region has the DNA TGTGCCAGCAGCGAGGACAGTTTTGAGCAGTTCTTC. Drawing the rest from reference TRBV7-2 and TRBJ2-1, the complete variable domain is GAGVSQSPSNKVTEKGKDVELRCDPISGHTALYWYRQSLGQGLEFLIYFQGNSAPDKSGLPSDRFSAERTGGSVSTLTIQRTQQEDSAVYLCASSEDSFEQFFGPGTRLTVL.

CDR3 region: CASSSSGYTEAFF. In DNA form, the CDR3 reads TGTGCCAGCAGCTCCTCGGGTTACACTGAAGCTTTCTTT. This sequence joins TRBV7-2 and TRBJ1-1; no clear D gene. The CDR3 is made up of 13 amino acids. Trimming removed 4 bases at V and 3 bases at J, with 9 bases between. Germline CDR1 SGHTA, CDR2 FQGNSA.

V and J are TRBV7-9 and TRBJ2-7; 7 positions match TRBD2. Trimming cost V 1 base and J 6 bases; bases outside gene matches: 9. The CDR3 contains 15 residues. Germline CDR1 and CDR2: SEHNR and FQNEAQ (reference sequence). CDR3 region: CASSLDGLVGGEQYF. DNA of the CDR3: TGTGCCAGCAGCTTAGACGGACTAGTTGGAGGCGAGCAGTACTTC. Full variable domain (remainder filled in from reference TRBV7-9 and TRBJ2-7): DTGVSQNPRHKITKRGQNVTFRCDPISEHNRLYWYRQTLGQGPEFLTYFQNEAQLEKSRLLSDRFSAERPKGSFSTLEIQRTEQGDSAMYLCASSLDGLVGGEQYFGPGTRLTVT.

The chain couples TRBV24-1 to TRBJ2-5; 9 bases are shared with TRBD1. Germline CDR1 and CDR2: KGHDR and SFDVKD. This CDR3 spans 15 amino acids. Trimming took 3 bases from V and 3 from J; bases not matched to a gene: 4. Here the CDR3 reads CATSDAGTGKETQYF. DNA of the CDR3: TGTGCCACCAGTGATGCCGGGACAGGGAAAGAGACCCAGTACTTC.

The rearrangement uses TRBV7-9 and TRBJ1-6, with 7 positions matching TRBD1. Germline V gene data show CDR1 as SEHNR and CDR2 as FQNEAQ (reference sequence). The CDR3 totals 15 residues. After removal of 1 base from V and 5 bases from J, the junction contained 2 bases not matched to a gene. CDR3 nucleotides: TGTGCCAGCAGCTTAGTTACAGGGGATAATTCACCCCTCCACTTT. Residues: CASSLVTGDNSPLHF.

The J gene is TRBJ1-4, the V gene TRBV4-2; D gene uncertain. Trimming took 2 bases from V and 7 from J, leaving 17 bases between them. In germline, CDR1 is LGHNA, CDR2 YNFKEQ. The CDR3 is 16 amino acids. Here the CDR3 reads CASSQRSGLEGEKLFF. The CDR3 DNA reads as TGTGCCAGCAGCCAACGATCCGGACTGGAGGGTGAAAAACTGTTTTTT.

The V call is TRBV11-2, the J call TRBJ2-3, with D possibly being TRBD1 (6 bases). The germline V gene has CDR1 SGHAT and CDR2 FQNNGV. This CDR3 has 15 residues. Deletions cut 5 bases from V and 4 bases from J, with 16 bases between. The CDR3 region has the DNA TGTGCCAGCAGCCCGGACTCAGGGGCCGCAGATACGCAGTATTTT. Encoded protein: CASSPDSGAADTQYF. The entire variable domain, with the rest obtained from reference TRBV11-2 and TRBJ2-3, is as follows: EAGVAQSPRYKIIEKRQSVAFWCNPISGHATLYWYQQILGQGPKLLIQFQNNGVVDDSQLPKDRFSAERLKGVDSTLKIQPAKLEDSAVYLCASSPDSGAADTQYFGPGTRLTVL.

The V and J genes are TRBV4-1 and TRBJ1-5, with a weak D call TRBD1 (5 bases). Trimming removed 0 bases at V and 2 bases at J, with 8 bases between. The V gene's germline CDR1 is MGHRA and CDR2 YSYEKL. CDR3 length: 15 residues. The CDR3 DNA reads TGCGCCAGCAGCCAAGATCCAGGGCGCAATCAGCCCCAGCATTTT. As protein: CASSQDPGRNQPQHF.

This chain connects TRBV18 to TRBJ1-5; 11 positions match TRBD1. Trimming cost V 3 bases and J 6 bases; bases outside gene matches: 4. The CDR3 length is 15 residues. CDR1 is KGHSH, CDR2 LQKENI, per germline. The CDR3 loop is CASSPGTGGIQPQHF. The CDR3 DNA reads TGTGCCAGCTCACCCGGGACAGGGGGGATTCAGCCCCAGCATTTT.

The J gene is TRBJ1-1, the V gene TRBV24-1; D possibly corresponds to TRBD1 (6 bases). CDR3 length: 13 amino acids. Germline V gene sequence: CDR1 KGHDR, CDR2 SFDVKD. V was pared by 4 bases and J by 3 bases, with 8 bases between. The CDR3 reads CATSDAGDTEAFF. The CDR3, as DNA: TGTGCCACCAGTGACGCAGGGGACACTGAAGCTTTCTTT.

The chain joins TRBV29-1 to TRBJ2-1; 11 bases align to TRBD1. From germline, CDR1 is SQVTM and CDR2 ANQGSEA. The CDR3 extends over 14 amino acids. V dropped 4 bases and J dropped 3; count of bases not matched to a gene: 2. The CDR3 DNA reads TGCAGCGTTGCGGGGACAGGGGGCTACAATGAGCAGTTCTTC. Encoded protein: CSVAGTGGYNEQFF.

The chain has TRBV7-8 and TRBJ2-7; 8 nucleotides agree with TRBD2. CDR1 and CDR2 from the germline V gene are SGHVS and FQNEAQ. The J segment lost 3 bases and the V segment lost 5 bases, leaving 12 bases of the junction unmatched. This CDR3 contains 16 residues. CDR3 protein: CASSQRGGTSNYEQYF. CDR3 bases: TGTGCCAGCAGCCAACGAGGGGGGACTAGTAACTACGAGCAGTACTTC.

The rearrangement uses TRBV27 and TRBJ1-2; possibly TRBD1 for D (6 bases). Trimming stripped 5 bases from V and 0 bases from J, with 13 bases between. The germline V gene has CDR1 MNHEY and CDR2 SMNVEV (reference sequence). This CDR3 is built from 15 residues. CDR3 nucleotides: TGTGCCAGCAGTCCCGGACAGAAGACTAACTATGGCTACACCTTC. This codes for CASSPGQKTNYGYTF.

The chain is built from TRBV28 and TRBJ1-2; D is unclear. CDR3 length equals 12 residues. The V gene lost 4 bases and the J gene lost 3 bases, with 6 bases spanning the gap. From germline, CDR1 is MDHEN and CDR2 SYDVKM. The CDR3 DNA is TGTGCCAGCAGTTCCACACACTATGGCTACACCTTC. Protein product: CASSSTHYGYTF.

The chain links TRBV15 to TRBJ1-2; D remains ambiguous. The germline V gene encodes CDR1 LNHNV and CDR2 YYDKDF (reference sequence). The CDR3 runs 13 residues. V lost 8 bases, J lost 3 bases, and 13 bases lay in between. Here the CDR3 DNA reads TGTGCCACCCGGCTAGCCTTAGACTATGGCTACACCTTC. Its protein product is CATRLALDYGYTF.

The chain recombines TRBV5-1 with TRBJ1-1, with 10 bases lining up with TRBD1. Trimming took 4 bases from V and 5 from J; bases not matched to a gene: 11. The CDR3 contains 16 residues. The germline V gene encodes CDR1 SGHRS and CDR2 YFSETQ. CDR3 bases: TGCGCCAGCAGCCCGTTTCGGACAGGGGGGGAAACTGAAGCTTTCTTT. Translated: CASSPFRTGGETEAFF.